This T cell receptor (beta chain) was found in a study of blood T cells in healthy people across ages (dated by TCRdb to between 2015 and 2016). Background on the whole study: In model experiments, template switching captured roughly one uniquely barcoded TCR beta cDNA molecule for every two T cells. Age-related changes in TCR beta repertoire diversity were measured in the study by deep sequencing normalized with unique cDNA molecular identifiers. Four age groups were formed from the donors: young (average about 16 years), middle-aged (approximately 40), aged (62) and long-lived (roughly 81). Donors of different ages were randomly distributed across sequencing lanes to avoid experimental bias. For two donors (one aged 18 to 29 and one aged 80 or older), the study analyzed two additional independent replicas of 1 million unique cDNA reads from the same blood draw. Overall study results and their limits: Estimates of total diversity based on one million sequenced T cells were considered lower bounds and underestimates. As age increased, observed TCR beta diversity per million T cells dropped in a roughly linear way, and a significant reduction was already evident by age about 40. Conclusive comparison of naive and antigen-experienced compartments was prevented by the profiling of bulk unsorted PBMCs. A strong correlation was found between observed TCR beta diversity and the percentage of naive T cells measured by flow cytometry. Compared with the aged group, the long-lived group had more naive CD4+ T cells, fewer expanded clones and increased TCR diversity, a pattern suggesting age selection. Because the CMV infection status of the donors was unknown, age-related changes in expanded clonotypes may potentially have been confounded.

Reading the germline V gene gives CDR1 MDHEN and CDR2 SYDVKM. Germline trimming: 6 bases from V, 8 bases from J; junction bases outside gene matches: 11. CDR3 length: 15 amino acids, cysteine to phenylalanine. Just the 45-base CDR3 DNA is kept, in frame starting at base 1. The donors were some 39 Caucasian individuals from Russia, aged roughly 6 to 100 years, who were systemically healthy. Around 10 milliliters of peripheral blood were drawn from each donor into EDTA-treated Vacutainer tubes. Ficoll-Paque density-gradient centrifugation was used to isolate PBMCs, with at least 7 million per sample. Trizol reagent was used to extract total RNA from the PBMCs, yielding at least 6 micrograms per sample. For every donor, an aliquot of PBMCs went through flow cytometry to measure the percentages of naive CD45RAhigh/CD27high T cells. There are a few counts of this clonotype. Its binding antigen is unknown. No quality values exist for individual bases; no much larger clone is one base distant.

The method behind the library was 5' RACE. Instrument used: Illumina HiSeq 2500. A second PCR of about 7 to 12 cycles was run with a J-beta primer mix and a sample-barcoded 5' primer. A unique molecular identifier was introduced onto each TCR beta cDNA molecule by a template-switch 5' adaptor carrying 12 random nucleotides. Each sample yielded at least 3 million CDR3-containing paired-end reads. All of the RNA was converted into first-strand cDNA using the Mint cDNA synthesis kit, with a TRBC-specific oligonucleotide serving as the primer. After uracil-DNA glycosylase treatment, a first 18-cycle PCR used universal primers M1SS and BC2_uni_R on all cDNA. Turning to the authors' computational methods: Normalization of each sample was performed by random selection of 1 million high-quality reads, each carrying a distinct molecular identifier. Instead of being binned into consensus sequences, reads that shared molecular identifiers were thrown out. CDR3 identification, clonotype clustering and error correction used MiTCR with a Q25 quality threshold and the strictest error-elimination algorithm. Lower-bound total TCR beta diversity was estimated with a nonparametric unseen species model using Euler transformation. TCRdb trimmed the raw reads at Q25, called clones with MiXCR and kept productive beta chains. Rows with a matching CDR3 protein are joined into one entry that keeps the most common DNA and genes. TCRdb, rather than the study authors, made the V and J calls. The table for this sample lists about 1.6 million distinct CDR3 sequences; about 31% of them were counted only once. The top ten clonotypes cover about 11% of the sample.

The receptor chain draws on TRBV28 and TRBJ2-1; 9 nucleotides in the junction match TRBD2. Sequenced input: blood. This TCR was recovered from a woman aged 25 to 39 in good health. The nucleotide sequence is given as TGTGCCAGCAGCCCCCTTCGCGGGAGGGCCGATGAGCAGTTCTTC. Its translation reads: CASSPLRGRADEQFF. The reference TRBV28 and TRBJ2-1 proteins fill in what lies around the CDR3, so the full variable domain reads DVKVTQSSRYLVKRTGEKVFLECVQDMDHENMFWYRQDPGLGLRLIYFSYDVKMKEKGDIPEGYSVSREKKERFSLILESASTNQTSMYLCASSPLRGRADEQFFGPGTRLTVL.